Listed below are T cell receptor beta chains from one sample, sequenced in a study of blood T cell repertoires in COVID-19. Profiling relied on immunoSEQ multiplex PCR, and the TCRdb table lists in-frame clones only, not all of them. The data hold 150,000 to 200,000 clones, with roughly 80% observed a single time. The sequenced material came from peripheral blood. The receptors stem from a man aged 45 to 65 who had recovered from COVID-19. Each CDR3 is given with its conserved first and last residue. A D gene is named only where the DNA matches it firmly. Rows may omit the clone size; those that give it use once, few, many or a size class.

J	D	size	V	CDR3	DNA
TRBJ2-1	NA	NA	TRBV11-3	CASSFAGPYNEQFF	TGTGCCAGCAGCTTTGCGGGGCCCTACAATGAGCAGTTCTTC
TRBJ2-3	TRBD2	many	TRBV19	CASSKGLAPDTQYF	TGTGCCAGTAGTAAGGGACTAGCCCCAGATACGCAGTATTTT
TRBJ2-7	NA	NA	TRBV30	CAWSVGLANSYEQYF	TGTGCCTGGAGTGTTGGCCTAGCGAACTCCTACGAGCAGTACTTC
TRBJ2-3	NA	few	TRBV4-2	CASSYGERTDTQYF	TGTGCCAGCAGTTACGGGGAGAGGACAGATACGCAGTATTTT
TRBJ2-1	TRBD2	few	TRBV11-3	CASSPTSADEQFF	TGTGCCAGCAGCCCTACTAGCGCGGATGAGCAGTTCTTC
TRBJ1-2	TRBD1	NA	TRBV7-9	CASSQGQHYGYTF	TGTGCCAGCAGCCAGGGACAGCACTATGGCTACACCTTC
TRBJ1-5	NA	NA	TRBV14	CASSKGTYQPQHF	TGTGCCAGCAGCAAAGGGACATATCAGCCCCAGCATTTT
TRBJ2-3	NA	NA	TRBV19	CATRVQGRADTQYF	TGTGCCACTCGGGTACAGGGAAGGGCAGATACGCAGTATTTT
TRBJ1-1	TRBD1	NA	TRBV18	CASSPRGQGGVTEAFF	TGTGCCAGCTCACCAAGAGGACAGGGGGGGGTGACTGAAGCTTTCTTT
TRBJ2-3	TRBD1	NA	TRBV6-5	CASSSSGTATDTQYF	TGTGCCAGCAGCTCCTCCGGGACAGCCACAGATACGCAGTATTTT
TRBJ2-2	TRBD2	few	TRBV2	CASSREAGATGELFF	TGTGCCAGCAGTCGTGAAGCGGGAGCGACCGGGGAGCTGTTTTTT
TRBJ2-7	TRBD2	NA	TRBV15	CATGEAAGVGYEQYF	TGTGCCACCGGGGAAGCGGCGGGAGTTGGATACGAGCAGTACTTC
TRBJ2-7	TRBD2	NA	TRBV5-1	CASSLDFGGSYHEQYF	TGCGCCAGCAGCTTGGATTTTGGCGGGAGTTATCACGAGCAGTACTTC
TRBJ2-2	NA	NA	TRBV11-3	CASSLGQGSGELFF	TGTGCCAGCAGCTTAGGGCAGGGGTCCGGGGAGCTGTTTTTT
TRBJ2-7	NA	NA	TRBV9	CASSVAALTEQYF	TGTGCCAGCAGCGTAGCTGCACTCACCGAGCAGTACTTC
TRBJ2-2	NA	NA	TRBV24-1	CATSDRVSNTGELFF	TGTGCCACCAGTGACAGGGTATCGAACACCGGGGAGCTGTTTTTT
TRBJ2-3	TRBD2	NA	TRBV29-1	CSVDGRGVSTDTQYF	TGCAGCGTTGACGGGAGGGGGGTGAGCACAGATACGCAGTATTTT
TRBJ2-7	TRBD1	NA	TRBV29-1	CSVEQGDPYEQYF	TGCAGCGTTGAACAGGGGGACCCCTACGAGCAGTACTTC
TRBJ1-6	NA	once	TRBV30	CAWNQGKGSPLHF	TGTGCCTGGAATCAGGGCAAGGGTTCACCCCTCCACTTT
TRBJ2-7	NA	NA	TRBV7-8	CASSLSLSVDEQYF	TGTGCCAGCAGCTTATCACTTTCTGTGGACGAGCAGTACTTC
TRBJ2-2	TRBD1	NA	TRBV9	CASSMTGGIGELFF	TGTGCCAGCAGCATGACAGGGGGTATCGGGGAGCTGTTTTTT
TRBJ1-2	NA	few	TRBV5-1	CASSPGLQNGYTF	TGCGCCAGCAGCCCGGGACTGCAAAATGGCTACACCTTC
TRBJ2-5	NA	once	TRBV7-2	CASSLWFREETQYF	TGTGCCAGCAGCTTATGGTTCCGGGAGGAGACCCAGTACTTC
TRBJ2-1	TRBD2	NA	TRBV27	CASSFPRPGLAGVRYNEQFF	TGTGCCAGCAGTTTCCCCCGTCCCGGACTAGCGGGAGTGCGTTACAATGAGCAGTTCTTC
TRBJ2-7	TRBD1	once	TRBV27	CASSLPGQVNEQYF	TGTGCCAGCAGTTTACCGGGACAGGTCAACGAGCAGTACTTC
TRBJ2-3	TRBD2	NA	TRBV11-2	CASSGLAGVGDTQYF	TGTGCCAGCAGCGGACTAGCGGGAGTTGGGGATACGCAGTATTTT
TRBJ2-5	NA	NA	TRBV7-7	CASSQGRNQETQYF	TGTGCCAGCAGCCAGGGCAGGAACCAAGAGACCCAGTACTTC
TRBJ1-1	NA	NA	TRBV28	CASSLGSAGTEAFF	TGTGCCAGCAGCCTGGGATCAGCGGGCACTGAAGCTTTCTTT